This TCR beta chain was sequenced for a study of T cell changes during pregnancy in multiple sclerosis (dated by TCRdb to the late 2010s). With regard to the full study: Changes in the T cell repertoire over the course of pregnancy were examined in this study in women with multiple sclerosis.

Library preparation used the immunoSEQ multiplex PCR assay. TCRdb took over this immuneACCESS table, retaining in-frame rearrangements with V and J assigned. Such tables are incomplete; in checked studies, under half of the missing clones stem from an unresolved V gene, and the remainder is unexplained. The sample table shows 30,000 to 40,000 clones, and over 80% are seen once. Around 0.5% of the sample comes from the top ten. The CDR3 runs 14 amino acids, cysteine and phenylalanine included. The retained sequence is limited to the CDR3, 42 bases, with the frame set at the first base. CDR1 and CDR2 were assigned from the germline V gene as SGHRS and YFSETQ. Ends trimmed: V by 2 bases, J by 3 bases; bases unmatched to a gene: 4. A note on this clone: Its antigen is unknown. Base qualities are not provided; no much larger clone lies one nucleotide away.

The rearrangement combines TRBV5-1 with TRBJ1-2; 7 central bases correspond to TRBD1. The starting material was CD4+ T cells from peripheral blood mononuclear cells, obtained in the third trimester of pregnancy. This receptor was taken from a female donor in good health, enrolled as a control in a pregnancy study. The base sequence is TGCGCCAGCAGCTTTCAGGGGGGCGACTATGGCTACACCTTC. Its translation is CASSFQGGDYGYTF.